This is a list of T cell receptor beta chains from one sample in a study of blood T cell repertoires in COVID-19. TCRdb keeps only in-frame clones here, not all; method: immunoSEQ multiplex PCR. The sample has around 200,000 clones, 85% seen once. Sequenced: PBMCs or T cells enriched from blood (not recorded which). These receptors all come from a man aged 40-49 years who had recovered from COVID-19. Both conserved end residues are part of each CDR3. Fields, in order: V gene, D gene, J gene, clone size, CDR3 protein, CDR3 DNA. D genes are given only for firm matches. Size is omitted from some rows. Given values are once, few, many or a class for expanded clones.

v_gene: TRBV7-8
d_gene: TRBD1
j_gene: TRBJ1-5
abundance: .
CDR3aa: CASSPGQGGQPQHF
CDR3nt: TGTGCCAGCAGCCCAGGACAGGGAGGACAGCCCCAGCATTTT

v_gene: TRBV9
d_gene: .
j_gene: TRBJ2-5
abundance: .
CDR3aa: CASSVSGVRETQYF
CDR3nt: TGTGCCAGCAGCGTTTCGGGGGTGCGAGAGACCCAGTACTTC

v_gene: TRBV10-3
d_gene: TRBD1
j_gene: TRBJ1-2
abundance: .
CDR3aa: CAIAGTGDGYTF
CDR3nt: TGTGCCATAGCCGGGACAGGGGATGGCTACACCTTC

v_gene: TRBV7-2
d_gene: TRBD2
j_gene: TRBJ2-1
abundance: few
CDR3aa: CASSIGLAEYNEQFF
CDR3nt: TGTGCCAGCAGCATAGGACTAGCGGAATACAATGAGCAGTTCTTC

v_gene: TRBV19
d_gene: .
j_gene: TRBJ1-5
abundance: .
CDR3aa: CASSEILSAPQHF
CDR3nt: TGTGCCAGTAGTGAGATACTATCGGCGCCCCAGCATTTT

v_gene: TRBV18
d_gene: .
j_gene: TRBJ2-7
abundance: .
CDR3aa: CASSPEGHHSYEQYF
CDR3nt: TGTGCCAGCTCACCCGAGGGACACCACTCCTACGAGCAGTACTTC

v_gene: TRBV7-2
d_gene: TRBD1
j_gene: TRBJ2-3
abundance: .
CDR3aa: CASSLRGQIDTQYF
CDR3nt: TGTGCCAGCAGCTTAAGGGGGCAAATCGATACGCAGTATTTT

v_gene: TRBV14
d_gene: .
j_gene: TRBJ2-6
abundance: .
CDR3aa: CASSDRDTQLLGANVLTF
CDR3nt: TGTGCCAGCAGCGATCGGGACACTCAGCTCCTCGGGGCCAACGTCCTGACTTTC

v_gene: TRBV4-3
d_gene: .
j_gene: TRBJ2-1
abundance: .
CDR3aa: CASSQGPWVADNEQFF
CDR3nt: TGCGCCAGCAGCCAAGGCCCCTGGGTAGCGGACAATGAGCAGTTCTTC

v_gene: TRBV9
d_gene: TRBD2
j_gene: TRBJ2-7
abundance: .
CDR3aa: CASSPEGGLAGYEQYF
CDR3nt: TGTGCCAGCAGCCCCGAAGGAGGGCTAGCGGGGTACGAGCAGTACTTC

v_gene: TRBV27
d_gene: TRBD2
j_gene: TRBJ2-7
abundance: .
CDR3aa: CASSPDAGGIGEQYF
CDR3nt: TGTGCCAGCAGTCCAGATGCGGGGGGTATTGGAGAGCAGTACTTC

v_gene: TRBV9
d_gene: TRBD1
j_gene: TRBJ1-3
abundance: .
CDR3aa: CASSVVDRGSGNTIYF
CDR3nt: TGTGCCAGCAGCGTAGTTGACAGGGGGTCTGGAAACACCATATATTTT

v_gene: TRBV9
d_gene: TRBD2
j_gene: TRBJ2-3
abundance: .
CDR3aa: CASSVGLAGGDTQYF
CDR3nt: TGTGCCAGCAGCGTAGGGCTAGCGGGGGGAGATACGCAGTATTTT

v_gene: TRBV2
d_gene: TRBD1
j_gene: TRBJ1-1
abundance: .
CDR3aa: CASSLGTATEAFF
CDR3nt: TGTGCCAGCAGCCTAGGGACAGCCACTGAAGCTTTCTTT

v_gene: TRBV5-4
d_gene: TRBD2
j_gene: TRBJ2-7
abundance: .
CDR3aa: CASSLGSSGSYEQYF
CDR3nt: TGTGCCAGCAGCTTGGGGTCTAGCGGGAGCTACGAGCAGTACTTC

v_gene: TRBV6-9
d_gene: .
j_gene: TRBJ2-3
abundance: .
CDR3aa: CASRITFTDTQYF
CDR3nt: TGTGCCAGCAGAATCACATTCACAGATACGCAGTATTTT

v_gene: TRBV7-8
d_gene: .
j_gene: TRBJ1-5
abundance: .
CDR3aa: CASSVSGTPWPQHF
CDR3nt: TGTGCCAGCAGCGTATCCGGGACACCCTGGCCCCAGCATTTT

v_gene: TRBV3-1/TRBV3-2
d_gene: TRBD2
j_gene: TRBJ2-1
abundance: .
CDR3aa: CASSDAGTSGMNEQFF
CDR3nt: TGTGCCAGCAGCGATGCCGGGACTAGCGGGATGAATGAGCAGTTCTTC

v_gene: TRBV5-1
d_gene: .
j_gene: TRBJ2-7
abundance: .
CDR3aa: CASSLEGSRVSYEQYF
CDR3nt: TGCGCCAGCAGCTTGGAGGGTTCCAGGGTGTCCTACGAGCAGTACTTC

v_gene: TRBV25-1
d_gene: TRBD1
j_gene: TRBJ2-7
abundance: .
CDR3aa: CASSRQGGSYEQYF
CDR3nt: TGTGCCAGCAGCCGACAGGGGGGCTCCTACGAGCAGTACTTC

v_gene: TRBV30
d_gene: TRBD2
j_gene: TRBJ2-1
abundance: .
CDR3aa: CAWTSGSNEQFF
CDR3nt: TGTGCCTGGACTAGCGGGAGTAATGAGCAGTTCTTC

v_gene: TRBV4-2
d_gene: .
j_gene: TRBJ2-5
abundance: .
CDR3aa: CASSQDRAAWETQYF
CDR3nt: TGTGCCAGCAGCCAAGATCGAGCGGCTTGGGAGACCCAGTACTTC

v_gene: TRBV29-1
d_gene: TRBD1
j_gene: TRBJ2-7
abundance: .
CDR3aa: CSVRDSFTYEQYF
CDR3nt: TGCAGCGTTCGGGACAGCTTCACCTACGAGCAGTACTTC

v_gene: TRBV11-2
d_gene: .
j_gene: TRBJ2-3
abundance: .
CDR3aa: CASSLVGQAREVPDTQYF
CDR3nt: TGTGCCAGCAGCTTAGTAGGTCAGGCTAGGGAGGTCCCAGATACGCAGTATTTT

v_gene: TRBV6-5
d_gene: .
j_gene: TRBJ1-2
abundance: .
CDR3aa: CASGGTTSVYGYTF
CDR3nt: TGTGCCAGCGGCGGGACTACTTCGGTCTATGGCTACACCTTC

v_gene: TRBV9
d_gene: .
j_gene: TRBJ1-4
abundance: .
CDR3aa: CASSPREGTNEKLFF
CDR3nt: TGTGCCAGCAGCCCAAGGGAGGGGACTAATGAAAAACTGTTTTTT

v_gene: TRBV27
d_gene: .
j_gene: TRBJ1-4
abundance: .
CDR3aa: CASSWGANEKLFF
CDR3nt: TGTGCCAGCAGTTGGGGCGCAAATGAAAAACTGTTTTTT

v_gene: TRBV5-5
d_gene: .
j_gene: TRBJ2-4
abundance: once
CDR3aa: CASRLATTENIQYF
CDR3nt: TGTGCCAGCAGGCTAGCCACAACCGAAAACATTCAGTACTTC

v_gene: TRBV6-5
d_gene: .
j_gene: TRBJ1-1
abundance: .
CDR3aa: CAILGLLNTEAFF
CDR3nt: TGTGCCATCCTCGGACTCTTGAACACTGAAGCTTTCTTT

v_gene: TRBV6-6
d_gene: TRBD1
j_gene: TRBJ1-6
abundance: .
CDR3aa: CASSLGQGNSPLHF
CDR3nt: TGTGCCAGCAGTTTGGGACAGGGTAATTCACCCCTCCACTTT

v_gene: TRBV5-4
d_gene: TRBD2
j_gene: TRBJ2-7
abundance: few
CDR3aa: CASSWGDGGNSEQYF
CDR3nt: TGTGCCAGCAGCTGGGGCGACGGGGGGAACTCCGAGCAGTACTTC

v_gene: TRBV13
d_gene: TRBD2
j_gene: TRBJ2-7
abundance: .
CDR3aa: CASSPGLAGAYEQYF
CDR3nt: TGTGCCAGCAGCCCGGGACTAGCGGGAGCCTACGAGCAGTACTTC

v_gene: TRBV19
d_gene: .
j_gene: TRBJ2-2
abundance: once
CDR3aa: CASKEGARNTGELFF
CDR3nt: TGTGCCAGTAAAGAGGGAGCTAGGAACACCGGGGAGCTGTTTTTT

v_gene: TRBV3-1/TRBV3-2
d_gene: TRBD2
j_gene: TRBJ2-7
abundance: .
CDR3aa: CASSPTSGSYEQYF
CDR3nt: TGTGCCAGCAGCCCGACTAGCGGGAGTTACGAGCAGTACTTC

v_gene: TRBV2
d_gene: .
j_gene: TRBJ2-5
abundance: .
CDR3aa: CASTPRETQYF
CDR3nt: TGTGCCAGCACCCCGCGGGAGACCCAGTACTTC

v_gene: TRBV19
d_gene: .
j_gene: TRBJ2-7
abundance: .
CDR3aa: CASSSRRDSNYEQYF
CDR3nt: TGTGCCAGTAGCTCCCGGAGGGACAGCAACTACGAGCAGTACTTC

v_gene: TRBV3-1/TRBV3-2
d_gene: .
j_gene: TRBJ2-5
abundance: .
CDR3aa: CASSHSASLRAETQYF
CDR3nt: TGTGCCAGCAGCCATTCAGCGTCCTTGAGGGCAGAGACCCAGTACTTC

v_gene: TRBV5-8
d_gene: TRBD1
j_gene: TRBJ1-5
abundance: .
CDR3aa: CASSRGTGERQPQHF
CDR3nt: TGTGCCAGCTCTCGAGGGACAGGGGAAAGGCAGCCCCAGCATTTT